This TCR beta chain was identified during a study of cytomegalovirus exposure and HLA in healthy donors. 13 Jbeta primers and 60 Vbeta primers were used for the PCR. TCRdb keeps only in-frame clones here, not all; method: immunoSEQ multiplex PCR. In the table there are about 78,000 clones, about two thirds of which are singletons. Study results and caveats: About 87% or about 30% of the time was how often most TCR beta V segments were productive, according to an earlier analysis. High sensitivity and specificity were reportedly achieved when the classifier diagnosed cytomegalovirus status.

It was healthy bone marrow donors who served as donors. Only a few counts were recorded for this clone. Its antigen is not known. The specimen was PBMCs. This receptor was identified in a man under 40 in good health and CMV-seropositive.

This CDR3 reads CASSLPFTDLAKNIQYF. In nucleotides, the CDR3 is TGTGCCAGCAGCTTACCCTTTACAGACCTAGCCAAAAACATTCAGTACTTC. The genes are TRBV7-9 and TRBJ2-4; D gene uncertain. The V end lost 2 bases, the J end lost 0 bases, and 14 bases lay between the germline ends. The CDR3 sequence is 17 residues long. Germline V gene lookup returns CDR1 SEHNR and CDR2 FQNEAQ (reference sequence).